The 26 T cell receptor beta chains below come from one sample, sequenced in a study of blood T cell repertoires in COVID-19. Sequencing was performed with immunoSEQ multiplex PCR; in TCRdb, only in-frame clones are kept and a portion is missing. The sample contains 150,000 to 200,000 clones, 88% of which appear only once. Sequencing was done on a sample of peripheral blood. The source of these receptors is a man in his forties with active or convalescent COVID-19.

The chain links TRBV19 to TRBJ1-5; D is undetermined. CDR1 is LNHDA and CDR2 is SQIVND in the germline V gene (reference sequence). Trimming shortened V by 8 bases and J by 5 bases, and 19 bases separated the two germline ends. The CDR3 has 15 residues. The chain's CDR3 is CASAGVRTMDQPQHF. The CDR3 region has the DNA TGTGCCAGTGCCGGAGTCCGGACTATGGATCAGCCCCAGCATTTT.

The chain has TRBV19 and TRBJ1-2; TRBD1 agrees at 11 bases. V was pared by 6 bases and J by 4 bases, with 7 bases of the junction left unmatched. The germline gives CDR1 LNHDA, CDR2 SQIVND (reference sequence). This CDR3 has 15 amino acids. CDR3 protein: CASSFGQGAGYGYTF. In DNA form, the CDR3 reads TGTGCCAGTAGCTTCGGACAGGGGGCCGGCTATGGCTACACCTTC.

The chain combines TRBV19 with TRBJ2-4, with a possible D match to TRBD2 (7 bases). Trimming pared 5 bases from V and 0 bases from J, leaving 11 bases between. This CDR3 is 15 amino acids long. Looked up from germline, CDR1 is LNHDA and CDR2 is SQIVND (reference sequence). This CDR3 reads CASSGGALAKNIQYF. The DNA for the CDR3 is TGTGCCAGTAGTGGGGGGGCCCTAGCCAAAAACATTCAGTACTTC.

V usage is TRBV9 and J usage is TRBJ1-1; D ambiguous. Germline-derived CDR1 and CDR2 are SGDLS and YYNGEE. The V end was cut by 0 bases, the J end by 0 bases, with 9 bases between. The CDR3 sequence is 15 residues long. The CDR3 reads CASSVDIPVNTEAFF. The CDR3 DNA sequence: TGTGCCAGCAGCGTAGATATACCGGTGAACACTGAAGCTTTCTTT.

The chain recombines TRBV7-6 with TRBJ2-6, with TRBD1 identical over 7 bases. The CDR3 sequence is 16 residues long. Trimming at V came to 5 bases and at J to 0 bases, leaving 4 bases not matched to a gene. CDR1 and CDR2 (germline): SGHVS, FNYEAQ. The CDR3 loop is CASSLTGVSGANVLTF. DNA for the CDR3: TGTGCCAGCAGCCTAACAGGGGTCTCTGGGGCCAACGTCCTGACTTTC.

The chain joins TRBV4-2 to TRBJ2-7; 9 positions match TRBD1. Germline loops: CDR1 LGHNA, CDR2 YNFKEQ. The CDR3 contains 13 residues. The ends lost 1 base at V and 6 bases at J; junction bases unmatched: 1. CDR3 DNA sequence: TGTGCCAGCAGCCAAGGGACAGGGGTCGAGCAGTACTTC. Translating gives CASSQGTGVEQYF.

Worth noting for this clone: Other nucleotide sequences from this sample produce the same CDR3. The CDR3, as DNA: TGCGCCAGCAGCTCCCTAGGCGAACAGTACTTC. It codes for CASSSLGEQYF. The gene calls are TRBV5-1 and TRBJ2-7; D is uncertain. The CDR3 contains 11 residues. V lost 3 bases and J 10 bases, leaving 11 bases between the germline ends. Germline V lookup: CDR1 SGHRS, CDR2 YFSETQ.

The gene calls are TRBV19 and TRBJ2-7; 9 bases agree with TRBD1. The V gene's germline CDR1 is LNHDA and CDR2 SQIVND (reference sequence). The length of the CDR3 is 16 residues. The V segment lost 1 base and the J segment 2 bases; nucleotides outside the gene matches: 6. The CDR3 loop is CASSIGRGTGTYEQYF. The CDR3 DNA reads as TGTGCCAGTAGTATAGGACGAGGGACAGGGACCTACGAGCAGTACTTC.

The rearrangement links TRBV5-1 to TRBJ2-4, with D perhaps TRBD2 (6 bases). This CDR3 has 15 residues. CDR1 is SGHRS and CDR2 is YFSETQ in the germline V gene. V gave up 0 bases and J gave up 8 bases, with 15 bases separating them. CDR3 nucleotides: TGCGCCAGCAGCTTGGATGGCCCCTCGGGGGACATTCAGTACTTC. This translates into CASSLDGPSGDIQYF.

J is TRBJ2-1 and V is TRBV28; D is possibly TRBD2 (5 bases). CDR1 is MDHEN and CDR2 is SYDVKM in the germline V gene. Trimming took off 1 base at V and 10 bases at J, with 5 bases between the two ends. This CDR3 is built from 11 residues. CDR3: CASSLSGEQFF. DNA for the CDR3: TGTGCCAGCAGTTTATCGGGAGAGCAGTTCTTC.

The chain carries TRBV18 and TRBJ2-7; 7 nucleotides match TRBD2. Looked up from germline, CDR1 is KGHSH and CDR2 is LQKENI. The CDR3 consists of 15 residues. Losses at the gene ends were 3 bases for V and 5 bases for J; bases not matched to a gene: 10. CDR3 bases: TGTGCCAGCTCACCCGGGGGGTCAGAGTACGACGAGCAGTACTTC. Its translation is CASSPGGSEYDEQYF.

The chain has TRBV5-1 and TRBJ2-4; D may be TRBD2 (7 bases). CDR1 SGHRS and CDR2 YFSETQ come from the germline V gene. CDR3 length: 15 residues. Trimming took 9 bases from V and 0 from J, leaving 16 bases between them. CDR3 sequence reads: CATRPGGEAKNIQYF. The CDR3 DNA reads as TGCGCCACACGCCCGGGGGGCGAAGCCAAAAACATTCAGTACTTC.

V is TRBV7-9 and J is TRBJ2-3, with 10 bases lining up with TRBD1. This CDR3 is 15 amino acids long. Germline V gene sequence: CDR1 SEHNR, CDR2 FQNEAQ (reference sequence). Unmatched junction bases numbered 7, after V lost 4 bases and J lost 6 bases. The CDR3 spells CASSSGQGLEDTQYF. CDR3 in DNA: TGTGCCAGCAGCTCGGGACAGGGGTTAGAGGATACGCAGTATTTT.

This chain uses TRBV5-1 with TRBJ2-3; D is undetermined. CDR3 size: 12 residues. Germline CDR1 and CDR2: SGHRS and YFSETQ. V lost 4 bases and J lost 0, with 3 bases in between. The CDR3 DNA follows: TGCGCCAGCAGCCGTAGCACAGATACGCAGTATTTT. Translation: CASSRSTDTQYF. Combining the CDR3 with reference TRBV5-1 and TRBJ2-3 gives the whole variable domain KAGVTQTPRYLIKTRGQQVTLSCSPISGHRSVSWYQQTPGQGLQFLFEYFSETQRNKGNFPGRFSGRQFSNSRSEMNVSTLELGDSALYLCASSRSTDTQYFGPGTRLTVL.

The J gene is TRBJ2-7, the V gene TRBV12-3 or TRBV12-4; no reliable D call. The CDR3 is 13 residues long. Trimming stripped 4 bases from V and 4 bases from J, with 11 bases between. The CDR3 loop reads CASSSRSLYEQYF. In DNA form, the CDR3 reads TGTGCCAGCAGTTCTCGATCCCTATACGAGCAGTACTTC.

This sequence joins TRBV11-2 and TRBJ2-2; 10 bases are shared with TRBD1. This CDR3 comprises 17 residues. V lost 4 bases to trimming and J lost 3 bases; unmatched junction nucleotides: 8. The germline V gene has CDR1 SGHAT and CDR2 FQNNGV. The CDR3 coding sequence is TGTGCCAGCAGCTATTCCGGGACAGGGGAATACACCGGGGAGCTGTTTTTT. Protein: CASSYSGTGEYTGELFF.

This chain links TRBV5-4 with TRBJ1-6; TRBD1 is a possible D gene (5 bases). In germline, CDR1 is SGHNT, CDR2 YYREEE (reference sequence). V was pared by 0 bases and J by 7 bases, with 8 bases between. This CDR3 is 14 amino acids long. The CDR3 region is CASSLDSGNSPLHF. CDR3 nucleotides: TGTGCCAGCAGCTTGGATTCAGGGAATTCACCCCTCCACTTT. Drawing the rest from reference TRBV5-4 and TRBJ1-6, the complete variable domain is ETGVTQSPTHLIKTRGQQVTLRCSSQSGHNTVSWYQQALGQGPQFIFQYYREEENGRGNFPPRFSGLQFPNYSSELNVNALELDDSALYLCASSLDSGNSPLHFGNGTRLTVT.

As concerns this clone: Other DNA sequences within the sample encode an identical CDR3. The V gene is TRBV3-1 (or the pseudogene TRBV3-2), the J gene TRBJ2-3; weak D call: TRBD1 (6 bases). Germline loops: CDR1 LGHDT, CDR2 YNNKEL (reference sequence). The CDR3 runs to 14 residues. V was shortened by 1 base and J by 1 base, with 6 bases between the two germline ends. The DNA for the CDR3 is TGTGCCAGCAGCCAAGGACAGGGCACAGATACGCAGTATTTT. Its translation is CASSQGQGTDTQYF.

The CDR3, as DNA: TGTGCCAGCAGCCGACAGGGTGCCACTGAAGCTTTCTTT. Translated, it gives CASSRQGATEAFF. The chain uses TRBV11-3 and TRBJ1-1, with 7 bases that match TRBD1. There are 13 residues in the CDR3. Per the germline V gene, CDR1 is SGHNT and CDR2 is YENEEA. V shed 5 bases and J 4 bases; nucleotides not matched to a gene: 4.

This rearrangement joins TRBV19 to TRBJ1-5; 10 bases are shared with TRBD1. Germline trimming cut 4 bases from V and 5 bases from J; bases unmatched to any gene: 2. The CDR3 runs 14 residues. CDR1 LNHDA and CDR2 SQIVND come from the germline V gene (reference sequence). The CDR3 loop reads CASSTTGGYQPQHF. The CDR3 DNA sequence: TGTGCCAGTAGTACGACAGGGGGCTATCAGCCCCAGCATTTT.

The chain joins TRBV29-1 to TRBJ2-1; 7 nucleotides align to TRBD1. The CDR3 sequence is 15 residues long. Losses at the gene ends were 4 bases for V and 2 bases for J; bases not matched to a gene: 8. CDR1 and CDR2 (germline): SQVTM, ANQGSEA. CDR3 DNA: TGCAGCGTTGGAGGGGGCGGAAGAGCCTACAATGAGCAGTTCTTC. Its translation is CSVGGGGRAYNEQFF.

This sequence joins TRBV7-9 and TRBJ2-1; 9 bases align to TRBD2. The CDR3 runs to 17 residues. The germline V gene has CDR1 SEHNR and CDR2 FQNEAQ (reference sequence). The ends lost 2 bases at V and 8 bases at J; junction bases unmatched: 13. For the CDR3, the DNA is TGTGCCAGCAGCTTAAGGTTAGCGGGAGTGGTTTTGTATGAGCAGTTCTTC. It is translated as CASSLRLAGVVLYEQFF. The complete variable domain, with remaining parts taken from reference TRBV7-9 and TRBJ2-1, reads DTGVSQNPRHKITKRGQNVTFRCDPISEHNRLYWYRQTLGQGPEFLTYFQNEAQLEKSRLLSDRFSAERPKGSFSTLEIQRTEQGDSAMYLCASSLRLAGVVLYEQFFGPGTRLTVL.

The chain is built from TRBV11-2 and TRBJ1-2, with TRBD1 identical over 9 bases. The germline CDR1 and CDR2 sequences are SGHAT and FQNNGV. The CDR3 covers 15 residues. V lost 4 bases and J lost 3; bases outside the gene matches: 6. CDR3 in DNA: TGTGCCAGCAGCTCCTACAGGGGGCGCGACTATGGCTACACCTTC. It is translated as CASSSYRGRDYGYTF.

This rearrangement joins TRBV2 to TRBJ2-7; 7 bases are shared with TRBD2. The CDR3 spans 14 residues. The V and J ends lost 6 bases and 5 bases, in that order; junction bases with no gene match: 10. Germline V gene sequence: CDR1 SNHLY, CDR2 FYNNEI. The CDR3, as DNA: TGTGCCAGCAGAACCAATAATGGGGGGGACGAGCAGTACTTC. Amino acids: CASRTNNGGDEQYF.

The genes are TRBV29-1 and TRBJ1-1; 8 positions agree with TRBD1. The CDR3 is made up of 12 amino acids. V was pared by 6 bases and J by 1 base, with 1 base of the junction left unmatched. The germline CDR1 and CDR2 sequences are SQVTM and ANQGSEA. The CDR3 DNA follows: TGCAGCGTGGGACAGGCGAACACTGAAGCTTTCTTT. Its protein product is CSVGQANTEAFF.

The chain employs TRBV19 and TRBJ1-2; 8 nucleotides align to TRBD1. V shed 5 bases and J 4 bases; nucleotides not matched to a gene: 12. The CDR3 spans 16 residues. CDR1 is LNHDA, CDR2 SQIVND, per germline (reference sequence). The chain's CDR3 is CASSSRTGMIPYGYTF. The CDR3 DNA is TGTGCCAGTAGTTCCCGGACAGGGATGATCCCCTATGGCTACACCTTC. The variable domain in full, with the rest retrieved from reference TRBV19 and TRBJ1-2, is DGGITQSPKYLFRKEGQNVTLSCEQNLNHDAMYWYRQDPGQGLRLIYYSQIVNDFQKGDIAEGYSVSREKKESFPLTVTSAQKNPTAFYLCASSSRTGMIPYGYTFGSGTRLTVV.